This is a list of T cell receptor beta chains from one sample in a study of identical twins. Using its own MiXCR run on the 5' RACE reads, TCRdb lists one record per CDR3 protein. The data contain under 300,000 distinct CDR3 sequences, 11% to 15% of them singletons. Specimen: memory (CD45RO+) T cells sorted from blood. All receptors come from a woman under 30 in good health. Both conserved end residues are part of each CDR3. A D gene is named only where the DNA matches it firmly. The size field is filled for only some rows; it gives once, few, many or a size class.

TRBD2 | TRBJ2-1 | TRBV4-2 | few | CASSQPRIGGALSNEQFF
NA | TRBJ2-7 | TRBV20-1 | few | CSARPNLRTKNYEQYF
TRBD2 | TRBJ2-1 | TRBV28 | NA | CASSPRGGSSYNEQFF
TRBD1 | TRBJ2-7 | TRBV2 | NA | CASSQDREDEQYF
NA | TRBJ1-6 | TRBV27 | NA | CASSRNGDSPLHF
TRBD1 | TRBJ1-1 | TRBV20-1 | few | CSATATGSAEAFF
NA | TRBJ2-4 | TRBV20-1 | many | CSARDFRGNIQYF
TRBD1 | TRBJ2-2 | TRBV7-9 | NA | CASTRTGGTGELFF
NA | TRBJ2-1 | TRBV11-3 | NA | CASSPRGSGNNEQFF
TRBD2 | TRBJ2-7 | TRBV3-1 | NA | CASSQVTLAGGEQYF
TRBD1 | TRBJ2-7 | TRBV25-1 | NA | CASGLTGTRGYEQYF
NA | TRBJ2-7 | TRBV5-6 | few | CASSGLQGAYEQYF
TRBD2 | TRBJ2-3 | TRBV2 | NA | CASRAGVGTDTQYF
NA | TRBJ1-1 | TRBV4-2 | many | CASSLQPEDTEAFF
NA | TRBJ2-5 | TRBV12-3/TRBV12-4 | many | CASSSQESSETQYF
NA | TRBJ2-2 | TRBV7-8 | few | CASSLVGGLETGELFF